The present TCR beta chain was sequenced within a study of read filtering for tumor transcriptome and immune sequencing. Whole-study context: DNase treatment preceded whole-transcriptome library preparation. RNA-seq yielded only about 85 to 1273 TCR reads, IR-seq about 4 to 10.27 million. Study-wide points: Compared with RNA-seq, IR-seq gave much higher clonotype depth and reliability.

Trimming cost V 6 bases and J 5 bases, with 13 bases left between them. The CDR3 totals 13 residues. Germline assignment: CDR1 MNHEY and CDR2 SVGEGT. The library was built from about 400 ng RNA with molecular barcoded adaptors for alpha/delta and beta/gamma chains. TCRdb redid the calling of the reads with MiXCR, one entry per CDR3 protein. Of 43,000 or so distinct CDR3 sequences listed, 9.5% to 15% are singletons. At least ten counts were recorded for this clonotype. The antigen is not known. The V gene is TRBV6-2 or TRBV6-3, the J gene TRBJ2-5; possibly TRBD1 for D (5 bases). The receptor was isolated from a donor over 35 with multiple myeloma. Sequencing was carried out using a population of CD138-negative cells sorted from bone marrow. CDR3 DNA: TGTGCCAGCAGCCTCAGGGTACCGGAGACCCAGTACTTC. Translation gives CASSLRVPETQYF.